This T cell receptor beta chain was identified in a study of control samples from healthy donors and cancer patients. Germline V CDR1 and CDR2: MGHRA, YSYEKL. V lost 2 bases and J lost 2, with 7 bases in between. CDR3 size: 13 residues. Produced via immunoSEQ multiplex PCR; TCRdb's table is partial and in-frame only. The table shows around 100,000 clones, with 88% occurring only once. The TCR sequence derives from a man aged 25 to 40 in good health. The sequencing sample was made of blood. The rearrangement joins TRBV4-1 to TRBJ2-7; D ambiguous. The CDR3 loop reads CASSQNGAYEQYF. CDR3 DNA: TGCGCCAGCAGCCAAAATGGGGCCTACGAGCAGTACTTC.